This T cell receptor (beta chain) originates from a study of T cell clonotyping in hematopoietic cell transplantation. Germline CDR1 reads SGHTS; CDR2 reads YDEGEE. V was trimmed by 4 bases and J by 7 bases, leaving 17 bases between them. The CDR3 has 14 residues. Sequencing used immunoSEQ multiplex PCR; TCRdb keeps in-frame clones, though not all of them. The repertoire holds some 29,000 clones, with 82% as singletons. Time point indicated: recipient sample about 28 days before transplant, after cytoreduction. This clonotype originated in a man aged 35 to 55 with acute myeloid leukemia. Some clones in this sample may be carry-over from other donors' samples. This specimen was peripheral blood mononuclear cells, taken before stem cell transplant. This rearrangement joins TRBV5-8 to TRBJ1-2, with D hard to call. CDR3: CASSLTEVLGGYTF. The CDR3 DNA is TGTGCCAGCAGCCTTACGGAGGTACTTGGTGGCTACACCTTC. The full variable domain, completed using reference TRBV5-8 and TRBJ1-2, is EAGVTQSPTHLIKTRGQQATLRCSPISGHTSVYWYQQALGLGLQFLLWYDEGEERNRGNFPPRFSGRQFPNYSSELNVNALELEDSALYLCASSLTEVLGGYTFGSGTRLTVV.